This TCR beta chain was obtained from a study of pediatric ulcerative colitis. The overall study: Disease was pancolitis in over five and left-sided in two, histology-confirmed.

TCRdb keeps only in-frame clones here, not all; method: immunoSEQ multiplex PCR. The sample consists of more than 35,000 clones, approximately 73% of them appearing once. Findings and limits, study-wide: Rectal repertoires separated controls, mild-moderate and acute severe colitis. A couple of patients' blood samples yielded substantially fewer templates. A couple of rectal CDR3 clonotypes occurred in all ulcerative colitis patients.

During colonoscopy, one to two rectal pinch biopsies were collected. With regard to this clone: What it binds is unknown.

The germline CDR1 and CDR2 sequences are MNHEY and SVGAGI. V gave up 0 bases and J gave up 2 bases; unmatched junction bases: 6. The CDR3 spans 16 residues. The source is a boy aged 5-17 years with moderate ulcerative colitis. This rearrangement joins TRBV6-5 to TRBJ1-2, with 7 bases fitting TRBD1. The sequenced material came from gut tissue. The CDR3 protein is CASSYSLGQKNYGYTF. The CDR3 DNA reads as TGTGCCAGCAGTTACTCATTGGGACAGAAGAACTATGGCTACACCTTC.